A single sample is the source of the 21 T cell receptor beta chains below, sequenced in a study of blood T cells in healthy people across ages. Combining a sample-barcoded 5' primer with a J-beta primer mix, a second PCR ran for roughly 6 to 12 cycles. Each CDR3 protein is one row after TCRdb ran MiXCR on the 5' RACE reads. Of around 1.5 million distinct CDR3 sequences listed, roughly 40% were seen once; the top ten hold approximately 7.9%. The sample was blood. These TCRs come from a woman aged 18-35 years in good health.

In its sample, this clonotype was seen a few times. The chain is built from TRBV20-1 and TRBJ1-2, with 8 bases aligning to TRBD1. This CDR3 comprises 15 residues. CDR1 and CDR2 (germline): DFQATT, SNEGSKA (reference sequence). Trimming removed 0 bases from V and 1 base from J; junction bases left unmatched: 4. The CDR3 is CSARDLDRVNYGYTF. CDR3 nucleotide sequence: TGCAGTGCTAGAGATCTGGACAGGGTTAACTATGGCTACACCTTC.

This clonotype was counted a few times. The chain employs TRBV11-2 and TRBJ1-4; a possible D gene is TRBD1 (6 bases). Germline-derived CDR1 and CDR2 are SGHAT and FQNNGV. Trimming shortened V by 5 bases and J by 6 bases, and 28 bases separated the two germline ends. The CDR3 sequence is 19 residues long. The CDR3 region is CASSLGAALGGASDEKLFF. CDR3 DNA: TGTGCCAGCAGCCTAGGGGCCGCCCTCGGGGGGGCATCGGATGAAAAACTGTTTTTT.

A few counts support this clonotype. The gene calls are TRBV7-9 and TRBJ2-3; D is possibly TRBD2 (6 bases). The CDR3 consists of 15 residues. Germline V gene data show CDR1 as SEHNR and CDR2 as FQNEAQ (reference sequence). Trimming cost V 4 bases and J 4 bases, with 15 bases left between them. The CDR3 sequence: CASSSLVGGADTQYF. CDR3 DNA: TGTGCCAGCAGCTCCCTGGTTGGCGGGGCAGATACGCAGTATTTT.

The chain combines TRBV5-6 with TRBJ1-1; 7 positions match TRBD1. V shed 6 bases, J shed 5 bases, and the junction held 13 bases outside the gene matches. The length of the CDR3 is 15 residues. Germline CDR1 reads SGHDT; CDR2 reads YYEEEE. As DNA, the CDR3 is TGTGCCAGCACCCGCGGGAGGGGGCGCGTGACTGAAGCTTTCTTT. This codes for CASTRGRGRVTEAFF.

This clonotype showed up just once. The chain employs TRBV5-1 and TRBJ2-7, with 7 bases lining up with TRBD2. Trimming at V came to 4 bases and at J to 3 bases, leaving 10 bases not matched to a gene. The CDR3 consists of 15 residues. CDR1 is SGHRS and CDR2 is YFSETQ in the germline V gene. In DNA, the CDR3 is TGCGCCAGCAGCATAGGGACTACCGCATACTACGAGCAGTACTTC. Protein: CASSIGTTAYYEQYF.

The V call is TRBV7-2, the J call TRBJ2-2; TRBD2 matches 12 bases. The CDR3 extends over 15 amino acids. Germline V gene lookup returns CDR1 SGHTA and CDR2 FQGNSA. V shed 5 bases, J shed 5 bases, and the junction held 3 bases outside the gene matches. For the CDR3, the DNA is TGTGCCAGCAGCCGGACTAGCGGGACTACCGGGGAGCTGTTTTTT. It specifies CASSRTSGTTGELFF.

This clonotype was observed a single time. V and J are TRBV5-1 and TRBJ2-7, with D hard to call. CDR3 length: 15 residues. The germline V gene encodes CDR1 SGHRS and CDR2 YFSETQ. The V and J ends lost 5 bases and 0 bases respectively, with 15 bases between them. CDR3: CASSRLAQSSYEQYF. CDR3 DNA: TGCGCCAGCAGTCGCCTCGCCCAGAGCTCCTACGAGCAGTACTTC.

This sequence joins TRBV5-1 and TRBJ2-1; 13 bases align to TRBD2. V lost 4 bases, J lost 4 bases, and 8 bases stayed unmatched. Germline loops: CDR1 SGHRS, CDR2 YFSETQ. The CDR3 is made up of 17 amino acids. CDR3 DNA: TGCGCCAGCAGCCCCGGACTAGCGGGAGTTTTGTACAATGAGCAGTTCTTC. It yields the protein CASSPGLAGVLYNEQFF.

In nucleotides, the CDR3 is TGTGCCAGTGGTACGAGCAATCAGCCCCAGCATTTT. Its protein is CASGTSNQPQHF. This sequence joins TRBV9 and TRBJ1-5; no reliable D call. CDR3 length: 12 residues. V lost 8 bases and J 1 base, leaving 7 bases between the germline ends. The V gene's germline CDR1 is SGDLS and CDR2 YYNGEE.

This clonotype was observed a few times. The J gene is TRBJ2-1, the V gene TRBV7-2, with D perhaps assigned TRBD1 or TRBD2 (5 bases each). V was cut by 3 bases and J by 9 bases, with 12 bases left in between. Germline assignment: CDR1 SGHTA and CDR2 FQGNSA. The CDR3 consists of 13 residues. The CDR3 loop is CASSFIRGSEQFF. CDR3 sequence (DNA): TGTGCCAGCAGCTTCATTCGGGGCAGTGAGCAGTTCTTC.

This chain joins TRBV20-1 and TRBJ1-2, with D perhaps TRBD1 (6 bases). CDR3 length: 12 residues. Trimming cost V 5 bases and J 4 bases, with 11 bases left between them. Germline CDR1 reads DFQATT; CDR2 reads SNEGSKA (reference sequence). In DNA, the CDR3 is TGCAGTGCTGAGACGGGGGCCTATGGCTACACCTTC. Encoded protein: CSAETGAYGYTF.

There are a few counts of this clonotype. V and J are TRBV18 and TRBJ2-1, with D unresolved. The CDR3 consists of 14 residues. Trimming shortened V by 3 bases and J by 2 bases, and 8 bases separated the two germline ends. Germline V gives CDR1 KGHSH, CDR2 LQKENI. CDR3 in DNA: TGTGCCAGCTCACCCATTTCTGCCTACAATGAGCAGTTCTTC. It encodes CASSPISAYNEQFF.

V and J are TRBV3-1 and TRBJ2-7, with 9 bases fitting TRBD1. Trimming took 4 bases from V and 2 from J; bases not matched to a gene: 3. The germline V gene encodes CDR1 LGHDT and CDR2 YNNKEL (reference sequence). This CDR3 is built from 14 residues. The CDR3 is CASSLRTGAYEQYF. In nucleotides, the CDR3 is TGTGCCAGCAGCCTAAGGACAGGGGCCTACGAGCAGTACTTC.

This clonotype was counted many times. The chain is built from TRBV20-1 and TRBJ2-7; the match to TRBD2 covers 11 bases. The CDR3 consists of 14 residues. J was trimmed by 2 bases and V by 3 bases; bases with no gene match: 3. The germline V gene has CDR1 DFQATT and CDR2 SNEGSKA (reference sequence). CDR3 amino acids: CSARGTSGTYEQYF. The CDR3 DNA sequence: TGCAGTGCTAGGGGGACTAGCGGAACCTACGAGCAGTACTTC.

As regards this clonotype: The junction departs from the called germline gene at one end, perhaps through a read error. The rearrangement joins TRBV3-1 to TRBJ2-2; no clear D. CDR1 and CDR2 from the germline V gene are LGHDT and YNNKEL (reference sequence). This CDR3 contains 12 residues. CDR3 region: CASSQERGELFF. CDR3 sequence (DNA): TGCGCCAGCAGCCAAGAGCGCGGGGAGCTGTTTTTT.

This sequence joins TRBV12-3 or TRBV12-4 and TRBJ2-7; a weak D match, TRBD1 (6 bases). V was pared by 5 bases and J by 3 bases, with 14 bases between. There are 14 residues in the CDR3. Written as DNA, the CDR3 is TGTGCCAGCAGTCGCGACAGGAAACTCTACGAGCAGTACTTC. Its protein product is CASSRDRKLYEQYF.

This clonotype was seen only a few times. This chain links TRBV5-1 with TRBJ1-5; weak D call: TRBD1 (6 bases). Germline loops: CDR1 SGHRS, CDR2 YFSETQ. V was clipped by 4 bases and J by 5 bases, with 13 bases between them. The CDR3 consists of 14 residues. Here the CDR3 DNA reads TGCGCCAGCAGCGAAGTACAGGGCGATCAGCCCCAGCATTTT. Translating gives CASSEVQGDQPQHF. The full variable domain, rest sourced from reference TRBV5-1 and TRBJ1-5, is KAGVTQTPRYLIKTRGQQVTLSCSPISGHRSVSWYQQTPGQGLQFLFEYFSETQRNKGNFPGRFSGRQFSNSRSEMNVSTLELGDSALYLCASSEVQGDQPQHFGDGTRLSIL.

This sequence joins TRBV29-1 and TRBJ2-7; TRBD2 aligns across 8 bases. Germline-derived CDR1 and CDR2 are SQVTM and ANQGSEA. This CDR3 is built from 17 residues. V dropped 2 bases and J dropped 2; count of bases not matched to a gene: 14. In DNA, the CDR3 is TGCAGCGTTGAACCCTGCGGGGGGCAGGGAATAACCTACGAGCAGTACTTC. Translated: CSVEPCGGQGITYEQYF.

This clonotype was found a few times. The V and J genes are TRBV9 and TRBJ2-5; D may match TRBD1 or TRBD2 (5 bases each). Germline values: CDR1 SGDLS, CDR2 YYNGEE. The CDR3 is made up of 15 amino acids. Trimming removed 0 bases at V and 4 bases at J, with 13 bases between. CDR3 region: CASSVAGSGAETQYF. CDR3 nucleotides: TGTGCCAGCAGCGTAGCGGGGTCCGGGGCAGAGACCCAGTACTTC.

This clonotype was found many times. The rearrangement uses TRBV13 and TRBJ2-3; D is uncertain. The CDR3 runs 12 residues. Germline CDR1 and CDR2: PRHDT and FYEKMQ (reference sequence). With 4 bases removed from V and 4 bases from J, the gap between germline ends came to 6 bases. CDR3 sequence: CASSSPSDTQYF. Here the CDR3 DNA reads TGTGCCAGCAGCTCCCCCTCAGATACGCAGTATTTT.

This clonotype showed up just a few times. The chain has TRBV6-4 and TRBJ2-3; 10 bases are a match to TRBD1. The J segment lost 2 bases and the V segment lost 5 bases, leaving 4 bases of the junction unmatched. The CDR3 is made up of 15 amino acids. Germline CDR1 and CDR2: MRHNA and SNTAGT. The CDR3 sequence is CASSSGTGDTDTQYF. CDR3 nucleotide sequence: TGTGCCAGCAGTTCCGGGACAGGGGACACAGATACGCAGTATTTT.